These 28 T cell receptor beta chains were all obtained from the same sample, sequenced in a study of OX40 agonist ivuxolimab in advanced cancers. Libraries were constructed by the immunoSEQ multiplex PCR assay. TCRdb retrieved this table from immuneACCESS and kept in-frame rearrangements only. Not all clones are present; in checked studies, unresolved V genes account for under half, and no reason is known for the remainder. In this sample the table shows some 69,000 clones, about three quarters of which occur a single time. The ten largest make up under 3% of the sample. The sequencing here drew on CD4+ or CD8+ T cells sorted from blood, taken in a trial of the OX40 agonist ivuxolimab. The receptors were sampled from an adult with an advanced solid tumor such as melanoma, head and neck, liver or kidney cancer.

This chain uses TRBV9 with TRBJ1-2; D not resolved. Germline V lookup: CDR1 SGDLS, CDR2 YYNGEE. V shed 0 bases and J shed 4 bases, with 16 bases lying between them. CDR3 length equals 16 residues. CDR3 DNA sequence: TGTGCCAGCAGCGTAGCTACGTCCAGGACGGGCTATGGCTACACCTTC. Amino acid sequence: CASSVATSRTGYGYTF.

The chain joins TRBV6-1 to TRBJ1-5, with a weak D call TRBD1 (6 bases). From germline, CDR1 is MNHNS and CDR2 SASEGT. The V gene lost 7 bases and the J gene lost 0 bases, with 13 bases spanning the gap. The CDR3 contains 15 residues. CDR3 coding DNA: TGTGCCAGCAAAAGGACAGACAATAGCAATCAGCCCCAGCATTTT. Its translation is CASKRTDNSNQPQHF.

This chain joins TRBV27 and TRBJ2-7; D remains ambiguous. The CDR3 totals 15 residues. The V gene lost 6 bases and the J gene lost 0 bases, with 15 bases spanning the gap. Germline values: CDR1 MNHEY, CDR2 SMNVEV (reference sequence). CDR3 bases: TGTGCCAGCAGCCCTCGTCATACTTCCTCCTACGAGCAGTACTTC. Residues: CASSPRHTSSYEQYF.

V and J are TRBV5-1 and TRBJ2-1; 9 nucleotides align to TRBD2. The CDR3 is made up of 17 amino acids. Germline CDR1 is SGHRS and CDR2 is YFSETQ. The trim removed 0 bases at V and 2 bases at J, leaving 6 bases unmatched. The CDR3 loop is CASSLDGTSKTYNEQFF. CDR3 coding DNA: TGCGCCAGCAGCTTGGACGGGACTAGCAAGACCTACAATGAGCAGTTCTTC.

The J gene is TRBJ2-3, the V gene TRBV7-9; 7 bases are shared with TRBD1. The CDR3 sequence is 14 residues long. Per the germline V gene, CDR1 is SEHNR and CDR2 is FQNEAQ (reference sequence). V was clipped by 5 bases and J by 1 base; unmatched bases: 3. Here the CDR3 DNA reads TGTGCCAGCAGCGCTGGACAGGGCACAGATACGCAGTATTTT. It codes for CASSAGQGTDTQYF. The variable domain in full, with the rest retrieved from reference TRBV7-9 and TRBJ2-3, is DTGVSQNPRHKITKRGQNVTFRCDPISEHNRLYWYRQTLGQGPEFLTYFQNEAQLEKSRLLSDRFSAERPKGSFSTLEIQRTEQGDSAMYLCASSAGQGTDTQYFGPGTRLTVL.

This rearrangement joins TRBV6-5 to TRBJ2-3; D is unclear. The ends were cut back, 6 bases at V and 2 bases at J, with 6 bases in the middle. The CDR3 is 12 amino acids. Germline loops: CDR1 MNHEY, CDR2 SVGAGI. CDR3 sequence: CASRPPTDTQYF. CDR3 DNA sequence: TGTGCCAGCAGGCCGCCCACAGATACGCAGTATTTT.

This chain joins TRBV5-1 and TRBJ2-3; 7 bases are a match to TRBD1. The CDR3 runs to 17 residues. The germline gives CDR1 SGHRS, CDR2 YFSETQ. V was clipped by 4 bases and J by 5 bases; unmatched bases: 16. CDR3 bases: TGCGCCAGCAGCCTACCTCTTCAGGGGGAAAATGGAGATACGCAGTATTTT. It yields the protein CASSLPLQGENGDTQYF. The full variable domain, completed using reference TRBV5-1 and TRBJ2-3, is KAGVTQTPRYLIKTRGQQVTLSCSPISGHRSVSWYQQTPGQGLQFLFEYFSETQRNKGNFPGRFSGRQFSNSRSEMNVSTLELGDSALYLCASSLPLQGENGDTQYFGPGTRLTVL.

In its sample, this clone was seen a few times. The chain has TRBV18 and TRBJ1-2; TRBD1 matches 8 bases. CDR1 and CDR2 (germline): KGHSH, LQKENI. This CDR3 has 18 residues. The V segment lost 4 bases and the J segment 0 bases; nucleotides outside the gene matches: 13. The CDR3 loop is CASSQNPGQGAANYGYTF. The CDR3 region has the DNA TGTGCCAGCTCACAAAACCCCGGTCAGGGGGCCGCTAACTATGGCTACACCTTC.

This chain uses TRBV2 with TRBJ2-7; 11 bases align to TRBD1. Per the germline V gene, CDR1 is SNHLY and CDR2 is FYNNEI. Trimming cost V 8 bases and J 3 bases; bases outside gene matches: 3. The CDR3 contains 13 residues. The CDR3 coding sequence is TGTGCCAGCGGGGGGACAGGGGGCTACGAGCAGTACTTC. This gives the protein CASGGTGGYEQYF.

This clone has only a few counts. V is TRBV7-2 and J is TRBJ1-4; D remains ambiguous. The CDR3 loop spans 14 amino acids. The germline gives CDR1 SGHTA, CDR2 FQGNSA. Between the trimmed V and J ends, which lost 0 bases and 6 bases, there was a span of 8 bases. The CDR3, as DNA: TGTGCCAGCAGCTTAGCGCTACGGGATGAAAAACTGTTTTTT. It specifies CASSLALRDEKLFF.

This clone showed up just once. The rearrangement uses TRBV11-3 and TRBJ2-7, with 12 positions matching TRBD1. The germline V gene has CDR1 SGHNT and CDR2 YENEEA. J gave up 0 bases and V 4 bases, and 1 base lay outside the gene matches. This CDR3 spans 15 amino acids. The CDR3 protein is CASSSGQGASYEQYF. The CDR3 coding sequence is TGTGCCAGCAGCTCGGGACAGGGGGCCTCCTACGAGCAGTACTTC.

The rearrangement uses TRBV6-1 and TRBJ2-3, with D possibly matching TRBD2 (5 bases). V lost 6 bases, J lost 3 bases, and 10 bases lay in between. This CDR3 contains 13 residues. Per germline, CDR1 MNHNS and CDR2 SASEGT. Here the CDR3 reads CASRVPGTDTQYF. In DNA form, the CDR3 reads TGTGCCAGCAGGGTCCCGGGGACAGATACGCAGTATTTT.

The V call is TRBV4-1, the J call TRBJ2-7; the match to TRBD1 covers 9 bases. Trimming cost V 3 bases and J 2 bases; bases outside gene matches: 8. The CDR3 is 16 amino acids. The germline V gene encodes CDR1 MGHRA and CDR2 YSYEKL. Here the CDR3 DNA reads TGCGCCAGCAGCCATTATGACAGGGGGGTCCCCTACGAGCAGTACTTC. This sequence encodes CASSHYDRGVPYEQYF.

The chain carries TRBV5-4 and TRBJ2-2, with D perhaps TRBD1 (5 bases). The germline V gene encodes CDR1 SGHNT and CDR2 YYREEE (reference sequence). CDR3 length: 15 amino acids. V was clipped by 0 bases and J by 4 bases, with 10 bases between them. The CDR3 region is CASSLEGRGTGELFF. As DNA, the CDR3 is TGTGCCAGCAGCTTGGAGGGGCGAGGCACCGGGGAGCTGTTTTTT.

CDR3 protein: CASSQDSYLINNEQFF. CDR3 nucleotide sequence: TGTGCCAGCAGCCAAGATAGCTACCTGATTAACAATGAGCAGTTCTTC. This sequence joins TRBV4-2 and TRBJ2-1; no firm D call. This CDR3 spans 16 amino acids. Germline values: CDR1 LGHNA, CDR2 YNFKEQ. Deletions cut 0 bases from V and 5 bases from J, with 14 bases between.

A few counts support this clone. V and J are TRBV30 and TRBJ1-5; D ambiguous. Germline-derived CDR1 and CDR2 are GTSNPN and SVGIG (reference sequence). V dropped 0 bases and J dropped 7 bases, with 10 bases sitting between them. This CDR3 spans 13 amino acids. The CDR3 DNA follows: TGTGCCTGGAGTGTAGAGGGCAGACAGCCCCAGCATTTT. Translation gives CAWSVEGRQPQHF.

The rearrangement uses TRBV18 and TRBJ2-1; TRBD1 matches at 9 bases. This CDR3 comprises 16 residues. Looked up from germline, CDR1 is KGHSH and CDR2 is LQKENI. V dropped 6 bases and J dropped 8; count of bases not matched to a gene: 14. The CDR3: CASSLPLGQGLHEQFF. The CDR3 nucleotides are TGTGCCAGCTCCCTTCCCCTGGGACAGGGTTTACATGAGCAGTTCTTC.

The CDR3 DNA reads as TGCGCCAGCAGCTTGAGGGGAATCGAGTACGAGCAGTACTTC. Translation gives CASSLRGIEYEQYF. The chain has TRBV5-1 and TRBJ2-7, with D possibly matching TRBD1 (5 bases). The germline gives CDR1 SGHRS, CDR2 YFSETQ. The CDR3 consists of 14 residues. V gave up 1 base and J gave up 4 bases, with 12 bases separating them.

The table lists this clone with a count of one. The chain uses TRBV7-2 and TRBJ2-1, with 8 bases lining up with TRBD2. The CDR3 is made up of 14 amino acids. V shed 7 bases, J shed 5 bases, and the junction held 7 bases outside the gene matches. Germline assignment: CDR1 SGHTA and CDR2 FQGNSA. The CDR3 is CASNPSGGNNEQFF. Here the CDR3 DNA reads TGTGCCAGCAATCCGTCGGGAGGGAACAATGAGCAGTTCTTC.

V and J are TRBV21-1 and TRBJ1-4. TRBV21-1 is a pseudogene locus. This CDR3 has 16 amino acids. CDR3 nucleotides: TGTGCCAGCAGCAAGACCCCAGAGGCAACTAATGAAAAACTGTTTTTT. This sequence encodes CASSKTPEATNEKLFF.

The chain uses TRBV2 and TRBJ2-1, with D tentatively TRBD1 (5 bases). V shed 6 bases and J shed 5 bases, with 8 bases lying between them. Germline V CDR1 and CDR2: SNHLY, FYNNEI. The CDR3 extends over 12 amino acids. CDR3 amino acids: CASRKGDNEQFF. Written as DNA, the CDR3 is TGTGCCAGCAGGAAAGGGGACAATGAGCAGTTCTTC.

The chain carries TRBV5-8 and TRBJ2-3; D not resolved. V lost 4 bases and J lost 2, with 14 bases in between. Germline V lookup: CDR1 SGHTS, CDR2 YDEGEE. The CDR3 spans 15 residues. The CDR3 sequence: CASSLDFRATDTQYF. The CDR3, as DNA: TGTGCCAGCAGCCTCGACTTCCGAGCCACAGATACGCAGTATTTT. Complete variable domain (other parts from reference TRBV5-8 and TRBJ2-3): EAGVTQSPTHLIKTRGQQATLRCSPISGHTSVYWYQQALGLGLQFLLWYDEGEERNRGNFPPRFSGRQFPNYSSELNVNALELEDSALYLCASSLDFRATDTQYFGPGTRLTVL.

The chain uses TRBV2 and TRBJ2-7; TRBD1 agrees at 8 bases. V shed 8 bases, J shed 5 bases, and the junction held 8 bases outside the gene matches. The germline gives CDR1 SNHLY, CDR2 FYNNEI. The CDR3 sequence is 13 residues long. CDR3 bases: TGTGCCAGCTGGAGGGCAGGGGGCAACGAGCAGTACTTC. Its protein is CASWRAGGNEQYF.

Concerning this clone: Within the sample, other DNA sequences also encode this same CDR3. The CDR3 here is CASSPGQNTEAFF. As DNA, the CDR3 is TGTGCCAGCTCACCCGGACAGAACACTGAAGCTTTCTTT. The genes are TRBV18 and TRBJ1-1; D may be TRBD1 (5 bases). The CDR3 covers 13 residues. The V gene's germline CDR1 is KGHSH and CDR2 LQKENI. Trimming took off 3 bases at V and 1 base at J, with 6 bases between the two ends. Full variable domain (rest looked up from reference TRBV18 and TRBJ1-1): NAGVMQNPRHLVRRRGQEARLRCSPMKGHSHVYWYRQLPEEGLKFMVYLQKENIIDESGMPKERFSAEFPKEGPSILRIQQVVRGDSAAYFCASSPGQNTEAFFGQGTRLTVV.

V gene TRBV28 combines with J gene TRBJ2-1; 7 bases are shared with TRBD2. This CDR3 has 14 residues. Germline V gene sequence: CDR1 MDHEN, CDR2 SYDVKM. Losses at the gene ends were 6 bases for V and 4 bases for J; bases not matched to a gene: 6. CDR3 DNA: TGTGCCAGCAGAAGAGAGCGGGATTACAATGAGCAGTTCTTC. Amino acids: CASRRERDYNEQFF.

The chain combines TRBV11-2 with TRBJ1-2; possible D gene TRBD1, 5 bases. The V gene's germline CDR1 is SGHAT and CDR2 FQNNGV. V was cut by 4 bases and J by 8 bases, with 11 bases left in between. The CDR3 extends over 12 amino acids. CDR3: CASSYEGRGYTF. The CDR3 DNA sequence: TGTGCCAGCAGCTATGAGGGGCGAGGCTACACCTTC.

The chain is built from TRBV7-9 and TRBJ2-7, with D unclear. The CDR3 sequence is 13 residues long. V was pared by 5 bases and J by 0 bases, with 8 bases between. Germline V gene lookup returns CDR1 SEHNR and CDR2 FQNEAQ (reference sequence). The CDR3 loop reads CASSASNSYEQYF. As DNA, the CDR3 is TGTGCCAGCAGCGCCTCGAACTCCTACGAGCAGTACTTC. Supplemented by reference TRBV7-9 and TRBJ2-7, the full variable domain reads DTGVSQNPRHKITKRGQNVTFRCDPISEHNRLYWYRQTLGQGPEFLTYFQNEAQLEKSRLLSDRFSAERPKGSFSTLEIQRTEQGDSAMYLCASSASNSYEQYFGPGTRLTVT.

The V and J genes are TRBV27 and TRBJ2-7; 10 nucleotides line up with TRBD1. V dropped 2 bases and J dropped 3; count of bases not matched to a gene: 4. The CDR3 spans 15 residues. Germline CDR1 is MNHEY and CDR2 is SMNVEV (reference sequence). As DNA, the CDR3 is TGTGCCAGCAGTTTAAAGGGACAGGGGTTCTACGAGCAGTACTTC. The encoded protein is CASSLKGQGFYEQYF.